These T cell receptor beta chains were read from a single sample in a study of neoadjuvant anti-PD-1 for oral cavity cancer. Profiled with immunoSEQ multiplex PCR; TCRdb holds only in-frame clones, not every one. The repertoire holds 15,000 to 20,000 clones, about 70% seen once, with roughly 2.5% in the top ten. This specimen was PBMCs, taken before nivolumab (anti-PD-1) treatment. These receptors were taken from a person between 40 and 80 years old with oral cavity squamous cell carcinoma. CDR3s include the opening cysteine and the closing phenylalanine or tryptophan. The D gene is left open where the match is weak. Size is omitted from some rows. Given values are once, few, many or a class for expanded clones.

j_gene: TRBJ1-3; v_gene: TRBV15; d_gene: TRBD1; abundance: once; CDR3nt: TGTGCCACCAGCATAACAGGGGGCGTCGGAAACACCATATATTTT; CDR3aa: CATSITGGVGNTIYF
j_gene: TRBJ2-1; v_gene: TRBV5-6; d_gene: TRBD1; abundance: .; CDR3nt: TGTGCCAGCAGGCCCGGACAGGGACACAATGAGCAGTTCTTC; CDR3aa: CASRPGQGHNEQFF
j_gene: TRBJ2-1; v_gene: TRBV14; d_gene: TRBD2; abundance: .; CDR3nt: TGTGCCAGCAGCCAGGGGAGCGGGATATCCTACAATGAGCAGTTCTTC; CDR3aa: CASSQGSGISYNEQFF
j_gene: TRBJ1-1; v_gene: TRBV7-6; d_gene: .; abundance: .; CDR3nt: TGTGCCAGCAGCTTAGGGGCGGGGACATCGAACACTGAAGCTTTCTTT; CDR3aa: CASSLGAGTSNTEAFF
j_gene: TRBJ2-1; v_gene: TRBV10-3; d_gene: .; abundance: .; CDR3nt: TGTGCCATCAGTCCTCCGAACCTACAGGGCGATGAGCAGTTCTTC; CDR3aa: CAISPPNLQGDEQFF
j_gene: TRBJ2-7; v_gene: TRBV6-5; d_gene: TRBD2; abundance: .; CDR3nt: TGTGCCAGCAGCCACTGGGCGGGAGAACCCCACGAGCAGTACTTC; CDR3aa: CASSHWAGEPHEQYF
j_gene: TRBJ2-4; v_gene: TRBV27; d_gene: TRBD2; abundance: .; CDR3nt: TGTGCCAGCAGCCGGGGGGAGTGGAACATTCAGTACTTC; CDR3aa: CASSRGEWNIQYF
j_gene: TRBJ1-5; v_gene: TRBV6-5; d_gene: TRBD1; abundance: few; CDR3nt: TGTGCCACCGCGGACAGGGCCGCAGGTCAGCCCCAGCATTTT; CDR3aa: CATADRAAGQPQHF
j_gene: TRBJ1-3; v_gene: TRBV6-1; d_gene: TRBD1; abundance: .; CDR3nt: TGTGCCAGCAGTGAAGCGCTGGGGACAGGGGGAGGGAACACCATATATTTT; CDR3aa: CASSEALGTGGGNTIYF
j_gene: TRBJ1-1; v_gene: TRBV11-2; d_gene: .; abundance: .; CDR3nt: TGTGCCAGCAGCCAGGGAAGGAACACTGAAGCTTTCTTT; CDR3aa: CASSQGRNTEAFF
j_gene: TRBJ1-3; v_gene: TRBV15; d_gene: .; abundance: .; CDR3nt: TGTGCCACCAGCAGAGACCGACTAGGGCAGAGCTCTGGAAACACCATATATTTT; CDR3aa: CATSRDRLGQSSGNTIYF
j_gene: TRBJ1-5; v_gene: TRBV27; d_gene: .; abundance: few; CDR3nt: TGTGCCAGCAGTTCTCAGGGGAGCAATCAGCCCCAGCATTTT; CDR3aa: CASSSQGSNQPQHF
j_gene: TRBJ1-3; v_gene: TRBV6-1; d_gene: TRBD1; abundance: .; CDR3nt: TGTGCCAGCAGTGGCCCGGGACAGCAAATCTCTGGAAACACCATATATTTT; CDR3aa: CASSGPGQQISGNTIYF
j_gene: TRBJ2-3; v_gene: TRBV30; d_gene: .; abundance: medium-sized; CDR3nt: TGTGCCTGGAGTGTAAACGGGAGAGCTGGGGGTGGAGATACGCAGTATTTT; CDR3aa: CAWSVNGRAGGGDTQYF
j_gene: TRBJ2-5; v_gene: TRBV5-6; d_gene: TRBD2; abundance: .; CDR3nt: TGTGCCAGCAGCCCGGGACTAGCGGGAGGGGAGACCCAGTACTTC; CDR3aa: CASSPGLAGGETQYF
j_gene: TRBJ1-3; v_gene: TRBV5-1; d_gene: .; abundance: .; CDR3nt: TGCGCCAGCAGCTTGGGTCCGGGTTTCGGAAACACCATATATTTT; CDR3aa: CASSLGPGFGNTIYF
j_gene: TRBJ1-2; v_gene: TRBV19; d_gene: TRBD1; abundance: .; CDR3nt: TGTGCCAGTAGTAGCTCCGGGACAGGGATCTTCTATGGCTACACCTTC; CDR3aa: CASSSSGTGIFYGYTF
j_gene: TRBJ2-7; v_gene: TRBV4-1; d_gene: TRBD2; abundance: few; CDR3nt: TGCGCCAGCAGCCTTCTACTAGCGACCTACGAGCAGTACTTC; CDR3aa: CASSLLLATYEQYF
j_gene: TRBJ1-2; v_gene: TRBV18; d_gene: .; abundance: few; CDR3nt: TGTGCCAGCTCACCGGACAGTGCCGGCGGGTATGGCTACACCTTC; CDR3aa: CASSPDSAGGYGYTF
j_gene: TRBJ2-2; v_gene: TRBV5-5; d_gene: .; abundance: .; CDR3nt: TGTGCCAGCAGCTTGGAGTCGGGGCGGAACACCGGGGAGCTGTTTTTT; CDR3aa: CASSLESGRNTGELFF
j_gene: TRBJ2-5; v_gene: TRBV5-1; d_gene: TRBD1; abundance: .; CDR3nt: TGCGCCAGCAGCTTGGAGGGGGCGGTTGAGACCCAGTACTTC; CDR3aa: CASSLEGAVETQYF
j_gene: TRBJ1-5; v_gene: TRBV6-5; d_gene: .; abundance: once; CDR3nt: TGTGCCAGCAGTGCCGGGGGGCAGCCCCAGCATTTT; CDR3aa: CASSAGGQPQHF
j_gene: TRBJ2-1; v_gene: TRBV30; d_gene: .; abundance: .; CDR3nt: TGTGCCTGGAGTCGCATAGGGAATGAGCAGTTCTTC; CDR3aa: CAWSRIGNEQFF
j_gene: TRBJ2-3; v_gene: TRBV5-4; d_gene: .; abundance: .; CDR3nt: TGTGCCAGCAGCCCGTACGGGGTTGGTACGCAGTATTTT; CDR3aa: CASSPYGVGTQYF
j_gene: TRBJ2-5; v_gene: TRBV9; d_gene: .; abundance: .; CDR3nt: TGTGCCAGCAGCGCCCGGATCGGGCGAGAGACCCAGTACTTC; CDR3aa: CASSARIGRETQYF
j_gene: TRBJ2-1; v_gene: TRBV6-4; d_gene: TRBD1; abundance: .; CDR3nt: TGTGCCAGCAGTGACGGGTCAGGGGGCCATGAGCAGTTCTTC; CDR3aa: CASSDGSGGHEQFF
j_gene: TRBJ1-4; v_gene: TRBV6-1; d_gene: TRBD1; abundance: .; CDR3nt: TGTGCCAGCAGTGACGGGACAGGGGTCGATAAACTGTTTTTT; CDR3aa: CASSDGTGVDKLFF
j_gene: TRBJ1-2; v_gene: TRBV19; d_gene: .; abundance: .; CDR3nt: TGTGCCAGTAGTGCTACCGGGCCCTCAGTAGGCTACACCTTC; CDR3aa: CASSATGPSVGYTF
j_gene: TRBJ1-1; v_gene: TRBV5-1; d_gene: .; abundance: .; CDR3nt: TGCGCCAGTAGGACGGGCACTGAAGCTTTCTTT; CDR3aa: CASRTGTEAFF